The 8 T cell receptor beta chains listed next were all sequenced from one sample in a study of blood T cell repertoires in COVID-19. Sequenced by immunoSEQ multiplex PCR; TCRdb stores in-frame clones only, minus some. Of approximately 90,000 clones in the sample, approximately 88% were seen once. The sequenced sample consisted of peripheral blood. These receptors all come from a woman over 75 with active or convalescent COVID-19.

The V call is TRBV5-1, the J call TRBJ1-2, with a weak D call TRBD1 (5 bases). Trimming shortened V by 0 bases and J by 5 bases, and 11 bases separated the two germline ends. The CDR3 extends over 14 amino acids. The germline V gene encodes CDR1 SGHRS and CDR2 YFSETQ. CDR3 amino acids: CASSLEVSGYGYTF. In DNA form, the CDR3 reads TGCGCCAGCAGCTTGGAGGTGTCAGGGTATGGCTACACCTTC.

The chain joins TRBV6-5 to TRBJ1-1, with 10 positions matching TRBD1. The CDR3 spans 15 residues. Unmatched junction bases numbered 4, after V lost 1 base and J lost 5 bases. The V gene's germline CDR1 is MNHEY and CDR2 SVGAGI. The CDR3 DNA sequence: TGTGCCAGCAGTTACTTGGGACAGGGGATTACTGAAGCTTTCTTT. This gives the protein CASSYLGQGITEAFF.

V is TRBV6-5 and J is TRBJ2-7; 7 bases are shared with TRBD2. Germline assignment: CDR1 MNHEY and CDR2 SVGAGI. This CDR3 region has 14 residues. The junction had 9 bases not matched to a gene; V was cut back by 6 bases and J by 4 bases. Here the CDR3 DNA reads TGTGCCAGCAGCCCCCCGGGGGGTTGGTACGAGCAGTACTTC. Protein product: CASSPPGGWYEQYF.

The count of this clone is one. V and J are TRBV7-2 and TRBJ1-2; 8 positions agree with TRBD1. Per the germline V gene, CDR1 is SGHTA and CDR2 is FQGNSA. V was pared by 4 bases and J by 4 bases, with 5 bases of the junction left unmatched. CDR3 length: 14 residues. The CDR3 DNA reads TGTGCCAGCAGCTCTTACGGACAGGGCTATGGCTACACCTTC. Its protein product is CASSSYGQGYGYTF.

This chain connects TRBV11-3 to TRBJ1-1; D not certain. The CDR3 has 13 residues. Per germline, CDR1 SGHNT and CDR2 YENEEA. V was trimmed by 5 bases and J by 6 bases, leaving 13 bases between them. In nucleotides, the CDR3 is TGTGCCAGCAGCCCCGGCAGGACTTCTGAAGCTTTCTTT. It translates to CASSPGRTSEAFF.

The J gene is TRBJ2-7, the V gene TRBV6-5; 9 bases are shared with TRBD2. Germline V CDR1 and CDR2: MNHEY, SVGAGI. J gave up 6 bases and V 2 bases, and 8 bases lay outside the gene matches. The CDR3 loop spans 15 amino acids. CDR3 protein: CASSYGGTSLSEQYF. The CDR3 DNA is TGTGCCAGCAGTTACGGGGGGACTAGCCTATCCGAGCAGTACTTC.

This chain links TRBV28 with TRBJ1-3, with no clear D. The V and J ends lost 7 bases and 0 bases respectively, with 16 bases between them. Germline V gene data show CDR1 as MDHEN and CDR2 as SYDVKM. This CDR3 is 16 amino acids long. The CDR3 loop reads CASTEGGRTSGNTIYF. In DNA form, the CDR3 reads TGTGCCAGCACCGAGGGAGGGCGGACCTCTGGAAACACCATATATTTT.

The rearrangement links TRBV29-1 to TRBJ1-5, with a tentative D call TRBD1 (5 bases). The V and J ends lost 4 bases and 9 bases respectively, with 16 bases between them. Germline V gives CDR1 SQVTM, CDR2 ANQGSEA. The length of the CDR3 is 13 residues. The CDR3 bases are TGCAGCGTTGCATCACAGGACCGGTGGCCCCAGCATTTT. Protein sequence: CSVASQDRWPQHF.